Below, one T cell receptor beta chain is given with its context. Its antigen remains unidentified. Germline assignment: CDR1 SNHLY and CDR2 FYNNEI. This CDR3 is built from 12 residues. V dropped 7 bases and J dropped 6 bases, with 12 bases sitting between them. In each case, RNA was isolated and then reverse transcribed into cDNA as the sequencing template. The assay was immunoSEQ multiplex PCR, and TCRdb's table has in-frame clones only and misses some. Of roughly 190,000 clones listed, 60% to 70% are singletons. The data stem from a study of CD8+ T cells in alopecia areata. General study results and limits: Normal scalp showed lower clonality than lesional scalp, especially alopecia totalis/universalis.

The treatment denotes: oral pan-JAK inhibitor, 5-10 mg twice daily. The sequence was collected from a human donor with alopecia areata. The chain links TRBV2 to TRBJ1-1; perhaps TRBD1 as D (6 bases). Specimen: CD4+ T cells sorted from blood, collected at week 4, from a patient treated with tofacitinib. CDR3 nucleotides: TGTGCCAGCAAGAACAGGGAGTCTGAAGCTTTCTTT. It specifies CASKNRESEAFF.